One sample yielded the 25 T cell receptor beta chains listed below, sequenced in a study of cytomegalovirus exposure and HLA in healthy donors. This table comes from immunoSEQ multiplex PCR, and its TCRdb copy is limited to in-frame clones, with some not included. The table shows 130,000 to 150,000 clones, with roughly 81% occurring only once. The material sequenced was PBMCs. The source of these receptors is a woman in her thirties in good health and CMV-seronegative.

The table lists this clone with a few counts. The rearrangement uses TRBV4-2 and TRBJ2-1; 10 nucleotides align to TRBD1. The CDR3 length is 17 residues. Germline V gene sequence: CDR1 LGHNA, CDR2 YNFKEQ. The V gene end was trimmed by 1 base and the J gene end by 2 bases; junction bases not matched to a gene: 5. CDR3 sequence (DNA): TGTGCCAGCAGCCAAGTTTCCGGGACAGGGGCCTACAATGAGCAGTTCTTC. Amino acids: CASSQVSGTGAYNEQFF.

This chain joins TRBV13 and TRBJ1-2; 7 bases are a match to TRBD1. Germline CDR1 PRHDT, CDR2 FYEKMQ (reference sequence). This CDR3 has 15 amino acids. V was pared by 5 bases and J by 2 bases, with 8 bases of the junction left unmatched. The CDR3 sequence: CASSDRDSVNYGYTF. DNA for the CDR3: TGTGCCAGCAGCGACCGGGACAGCGTGAACTATGGCTACACCTTC.

This clone came up once. The V call is TRBV7-9, the J call TRBJ1-2, with 8 positions matching TRBD1. Per germline, CDR1 SEHNR and CDR2 FQNEAQ (reference sequence). The J segment lost 3 bases and the V segment lost 4 bases, leaving 7 bases of the junction unmatched. There are 15 residues in the CDR3. The CDR3 nucleotides are TGTGCCAGCAGCTCCGGACAGGGTAATGACTATGGCTACACCTTC. Protein product: CASSSGQGNDYGYTF.

This chain links TRBV29-1 with TRBJ2-5; maybe TRBD1 (5 bases). The germline CDR1 and CDR2 sequences are SQVTM and ANQGSEA. Trimming left V 6 bases short and J 3 bases short, with 11 bases between. The CDR3 is 12 amino acids. Here the CDR3 DNA reads TGCAGCGTCAGGGATAACAAAGAGACCCAGTACTTC. It yields the protein CSVRDNKETQYF.

This clone was recorded a few times. The V gene is TRBV28, the J gene TRBJ1-2; D uncertain. This CDR3 comprises 16 residues. Trimming left V 2 bases short and J 7 bases short, with 20 bases between. Germline V CDR1 and CDR2: MDHEN, SYDVKM. The CDR3, as DNA: TGTGCCAGCAGTTTAATAGAGACTCGCCATCGAGGTGGCTACACCTTC. It specifies CASSLIETRHRGGYTF.

V gene TRBV10-3 combines with J gene TRBJ2-3, with 12 bases lining up with TRBD1. Germline values: CDR1 ENHRY, CDR2 SYGVKD. The CDR3 totals 16 residues. V shed 10 bases and J 4 bases; nucleotides not matched to a gene: 12. CDR3 sequence (DNA): TGTGCCACCCGCAACCCGGGACAGGGGGCCTCAGATACGCAGTATTTT. This translates into CATRNPGQGASDTQYF.

The chain combines TRBV10-3 with TRBJ2-3; 9 nucleotides agree with TRBD2. CDR3 length: 14 amino acids. Germline CDR1 is ENHRY and CDR2 is SYGVKD. V lost 8 bases, J lost 8 bases, and 11 bases stayed unmatched. The CDR3, as DNA: TGTGCCATCGGCCAGCGGGGGGAGGTGGGTACGCAGTATTTT. Its protein is CAIGQRGEVGTQYF.

The CDR3 loop reads CASSPGGGQKVTDTQYF. The CDR3 nucleotides are TGTGCCAGCAGCCCTGGGGGCGGGCAGAAAGTCACAGATACGCAGTATTTT. V usage is TRBV7-9 and J usage is TRBJ2-3, with D perhaps matching TRBD1 (6 bases). This CDR3 contains 17 residues. Germline CDR1 reads SEHNR; CDR2 reads FQNEAQ (reference sequence). The germline V and J ends were trimmed by 5 bases and 2 bases, with 20 bases remaining between them.

The chain couples TRBV7-9 to TRBJ1-6, with TRBD1 matching 12 bases. V dropped 5 bases and J dropped 10; count of bases not matched to a gene: 9. Germline V CDR1 and CDR2: SEHNR, FQNEAQ (reference sequence). The CDR3 extends over 16 amino acids. This CDR3 is CASSPRGTGGNSPLHF. The CDR3 DNA reads as TGTGCCAGCAGCCCCAGGGGGACAGGGGGCAACTCACCCCTCCACTTT.

V gene TRBV21-1 combines with J gene TRBJ1-2; the table's TRBD1 call for D was not verified on the DNA. TRBV21-1 is described as a pseudogene. This CDR3 region has 14 residues. The CDR3 loop is CASSKGDRGRGYTF. CDR3 DNA sequence: TGTGCCAGCAGCAAAGGGGATAGGGGGCGAGGCTACACCTTC.

This clone came up a few times. The J gene is TRBJ1-6, the V gene TRBV2; unclear D gene. This CDR3 spans 14 amino acids. Germline loops: CDR1 SNHLY, CDR2 FYNNEI. V was clipped by 2 bases and J by 10 bases, with 12 bases between them. The DNA of the CDR3 is TGTGCCAGCAGTGAATCGGGGATGGGGTCACCCCTCCACTTT. Protein sequence: CASSESGMGSPLHF.

This chain connects TRBV6-1 to TRBJ1-4, with 10 bases that match TRBD1. The germline V gene encodes CDR1 MNHNS and CDR2 SASEGT. The CDR3 is made up of 14 amino acids. V lost 7 bases to trimming and J lost 7 bases; unmatched junction nucleotides: 6. CDR3 DNA sequence: TGTGCCAGCATCAAGACAGGGGGCACTGAAAAACTGTTTTTT. Translated, it gives CASIKTGGTEKLFF.

This clone was counted only a few times. This rearrangement joins TRBV7-2 to TRBJ1-6; 9 bases are a match to TRBD1. Germline CDR1 reads SGHTA; CDR2 reads FQGNSA. The CDR3 loop spans 15 amino acids. J was trimmed by 10 bases and V by 2 bases; bases with no gene match: 6. The CDR3 bases are TGTGCCAGCAGCTTATTGACAGGGGGTTACTCACCCCTCCACTTT. It is translated as CASSLLTGGYSPLHF.

This rearrangement joins TRBV5-1 to TRBJ2-3; no definite D call. Trimming removed 0 bases from V and 2 bases from J, with 13 bases in between. CDR1 and CDR2 from the germline V gene are SGHRS and YFSETQ. The CDR3 runs 16 residues. CDR3 in amino acids: CASSLGPIQPTDTQYF. The CDR3, as DNA: TGCGCCAGCAGCTTGGGACCGATACAGCCCACAGATACGCAGTATTTT.

This clone showed up just once. The chain recombines TRBV5-1 with TRBJ2-1; unclear D gene. The germline V gene encodes CDR1 SGHRS and CDR2 YFSETQ. V was clipped by 0 bases and J by 7 bases, with 14 bases between them. The CDR3 has 15 amino acids. The CDR3 spells CASSLDLYGLNEQFF. In DNA, the CDR3 is TGCGCCAGCAGCTTGGACTTGTACGGTCTTAATGAGCAGTTCTTC.

V and J are TRBV28 and TRBJ1-1; 8 bases match TRBD1. V shed 7 bases and J 2 bases; nucleotides not matched to a gene: 6. This CDR3 is built from 14 residues. Looked up from germline, CDR1 is MDHEN and CDR2 is SYDVKM. Here the CDR3 reads CASTRTGRNTEAFF. The DNA of the CDR3 is TGTGCCAGCACCCGGACAGGGCGTAACACTGAAGCTTTCTTT.

CDR3 amino acids: CASSRTGGATQYF. The CDR3, as DNA: TGTGCCAGCAGCCGGACAGGGGGCGCGACCCAGTACTTC. This chain connects TRBV7-3 to TRBJ2-5; TRBD1 matches at 11 bases. From germline, CDR1 is SGHTA and CDR2 FQGTGA. The CDR3 contains 13 residues. V gave up 5 bases and J gave up 7 bases; unmatched junction bases: 3.

The V and J genes are TRBV25-1 and TRBJ1-1; 11 nucleotides agree with TRBD1. Germline V gives CDR1 MGHDK, CDR2 SYGVNS. The V segment lost 6 bases and the J segment 2 bases; nucleotides outside the gene matches: 8. The CDR3 contains 16 residues. This CDR3 is CASRPGDRGGNTEAFF. Written as DNA, the CDR3 is TGTGCCAGCAGACCGGGGGACAGGGGGGGAAACACTGAAGCTTTCTTT.

The rearrangement links TRBV11-2 to TRBJ1-2; tentatively, D is TRBD1 (6 bases). The germline V gene has CDR1 SGHAT and CDR2 FQNNGV. The CDR3 is made up of 14 amino acids. Trimming took 4 bases from V and 4 from J, leaving 13 bases between them. CDR3 amino acids: CASSSYRVPYGYTF. For the CDR3, the DNA is TGTGCCAGCAGCTCCTACAGGGTGCCCTATGGCTACACCTTC.

Here the CDR3 DNA reads TGTGCCAGCAGTCCCCTTGGGCGGACTAACCAAGAGACCCAGTACTTC. Encoded protein: CASSPLGRTNQETQYF. The chain couples TRBV5-6 to TRBJ2-5; D possibly corresponds to TRBD2 (6 bases). Germline lookup yields CDR1 SGHDT and CDR2 YYEEEE. V lost 5 bases and J 0 bases, leaving 17 bases between the germline ends. The CDR3 covers 16 residues.

This clone was counted only a few times. The chain is built from TRBV25-1 and TRBJ1-4, with D hard to call. V lost 2 bases, J lost 10 bases, and 20 bases lay in between. Germline CDR1 MGHDK, CDR2 SYGVNS. The CDR3 totals 16 residues. CDR3 region: CASSEASAGGSGKLFF. The CDR3 coding sequence is TGTGCCAGCAGTGAAGCGTCGGCAGGCGGGTCCGGAAAACTGTTTTTT.

This clone was seen more than once but under ten times. V usage is TRBV19 and J usage is TRBJ1-5; TRBD1 matches at 9 bases. The CDR3 runs to 14 residues. Germline trimming cut 7 bases from V and 7 bases from J; bases unmatched to any gene: 8. Per the germline V gene, CDR1 is LNHDA and CDR2 is SQIVND (reference sequence). CDR3 coding DNA: TGTGCCAGTACCCCGCGGACAGGGGTCCAGCCCCAGCATTTT. Amino acids: CASTPRTGVQPQHF.

The V and J genes are TRBV9 and TRBJ2-7; TRBD1 aligns across 10 bases. The junction had 17 bases not matched to a gene; V was cut back by 1 base and J by 4 bases. CDR3 size: 19 residues. From germline, CDR1 is SGDLS and CDR2 YYNGEE. The CDR3 loop is CASSVPSPTGDRGPYEQYF. The DNA of the CDR3 is TGTGCCAGCAGCGTACCCTCGCCTACCGGGGACAGGGGCCCGTACGAGCAGTACTTC.

The rearrangement uses TRBV6-6 and TRBJ1-2, with TRBD1 matching 8 bases. Germline lookup yields CDR1 MNHNY and CDR2 SVGAGI (reference sequence). CDR3 size: 12 residues. With V trimmed by 6 bases and J by 8 bases, 5 bases remained unmatched. CDR3 DNA sequence: TGTGCCAGCAGGGCAGGGGGCGTAGGCTACACCTTC. Encoded protein: CASRAGGVGYTF.

CDR3 coding DNA: TGTGCCATCAGCGAGGGGACAGCTTTTTACAATGAGCAGTTCTTC. This translates into CAISEGTAFYNEQFF. The V gene is TRBV10-3, the J gene TRBJ2-1, with TRBD1 matching 7 bases. The germline gives CDR1 ENHRY, CDR2 SYGVKD. V lost 6 bases and J lost 4; bases outside the gene matches: 9. This CDR3 comprises 15 residues.